This T cell receptor beta chain was identified during a study of T-cell reconstitution after alpha-beta-depleted transplantation in children. Findings and limits, study-wide: Several hundred graft clones that had expanded were reportedly the source of alpha-beta T cells about two months after transplant. Elevated TCRbeta diversity at day 60 was traced, in some patients, to surviving recipient T cells and thymic progenitors. Counts and diversity of T cells one year after transplant came mostly from newly produced T cells.

This CDR3 has 19 amino acids. V lost 5 bases, J lost 2 bases, and 17 bases stayed unmatched. Germline CDR1 is MDHEN and CDR2 is SYDVKM. The TCRbeta library incorporated unique molecular identifiers. TCRdb processed the PCR reads anew with MiXCR; each CDR3 protein has one entry. This sample has about 78,000 distinct CDR3 sequences, with about 14% found just once. This clonotype has just a few counts. Its target is not known. The TCR was taken from a male patient between 2 and 10 years old who had a stem cell transplant for acute lymphoblastic leukemia, so the T cells may come from the graft donor. The starting material was PBMCs, mostly from graft donor cells, obtained 180 days after TCRalphabeta/CD19-depleted stem cell transplant. The J gene is TRBJ2-3, the V gene TRBV28, with 9 nucleotides matching TRBD2. For the CDR3, the DNA is TGTGCCAGCAGTCCTGAAATAGCGGGAGTGAGGGACCCCACAGATACGCAGTATTTT. Its protein product is CASSPEIAGVRDPTDTQYF.